This TCR beta chain appears in the sequencing data of a study of brain T cells in children with intractable seizures. Libraries were prepared by immunoSEQ multiplex PCR; TCRdb keeps only in-frame clonotypes and omits some of them. Of 50,000 to 80,000 clones in the sample, more than 95% were seen once. V gave up 6 bases and J gave up 1 base, with 6 bases separating them. CDR1 is MNHEY and CDR2 is SMNVEV in the germline V gene (reference sequence). The CDR3 has 12 amino acids. The genes are TRBV27 and TRBJ1-1; the D is unclear. The material was peripheral blood, obtained at surgery. The sequence was collected from a boy under three years old with focal cortical dysplasia and intractable seizures. The CDR3 region is CASRAGNTEAFF. In nucleotides, the CDR3 is TGTGCCAGCAGAGCGGGGAACACTGAAGCTTTCTTT.